The 25 T cell receptor beta chains below all came from one sample that was sequenced in a study of T cells in Graves' hyperthyroidism and ophthalmopathy. RNA transcripts served as the template for amplifying TCR beta CDR3 regions. TCR CDR3 regions were first amplified by RT-PCR with HTBI primers. TCRdb re-called the multiplex PCR reads through MiXCR, storing one row per CDR3 protein. The sample consists of around 800,000 distinct CDR3 sequences, about 38% of them appearing once. Sequenced input: blood. The source of these receptors is a man aged 18 to 35 with Graves' hyperthyroidism.

This clonotype was recorded at least ten times. This chain joins TRBV19 and TRBJ1-1; D is undetermined. The V gene's germline CDR1 is LNHDA and CDR2 SQIVND (reference sequence). The CDR3 has 10 amino acids. Trimming shortened V by 10 bases and J by 11 bases, and 14 bases separated the two germline ends. CDR3 DNA sequence: TGTGCCACTGCGGGAGGTGGCGCTTTCTTT. Translation: CATAGGGAFF.

This rearrangement joins TRBV2 to TRBJ1-5; 10 bases align to TRBD1. The V segment lost 6 bases and the J segment 7 bases; nucleotides outside the gene matches: 6. Germline loops: CDR1 SNHLY, CDR2 FYNNEI. CDR3 length: 14 amino acids. CDR3 in DNA: TGTGCCAGCAGCGCAAGGACAGGGGGGCAGCCCCAGCATTTT. Translation: CASSARTGGQPQHF.

The chain couples TRBV5-6 to TRBJ2-5, with D hard to call. V lost 4 bases and J lost 7, with 14 bases in between. This CDR3 region has 13 residues. Germline V gene sequence: CDR1 SGHDT, CDR2 YYEEEE. CDR3 in amino acids: CASSDIVGWTQYF. CDR3 nucleotide sequence: TGTGCCAGCAGCGACATAGTGGGTTGGACCCAGTACTTC.

This clonotype has a count of ten or more. The genes are TRBV19 and TRBJ1-2, with D uncertain. Germline V lookup: CDR1 LNHDA, CDR2 SQIVND (reference sequence). The V gene lost 3 bases and the J gene lost 2 bases, with 13 bases spanning the gap. This CDR3 is 15 amino acids long. In nucleotides, the CDR3 is TGTGCCAGTAGTATCTGGCAGAATCCCAACTATGGCTACACCTTC. Encoded protein: CASSIWQNPNYGYTF.

The chain uses TRBV6-1 and TRBJ1-1; no clear D. Trimming stripped 8 bases from V and 8 bases from J, with 12 bases between. This CDR3 comprises 11 residues. Germline-derived CDR1 and CDR2 are MNHNS and SASEGT. The CDR3 here is CASPTSREAFF. The DNA for the CDR3 is TGTGCCAGCCCGACTTCAAGGGAAGCTTTCTTT.

This clonotype was observed a few times. The rearrangement uses TRBV2 and TRBJ2-2; no definite D call. CDR1 and CDR2 from the germline V gene are SNHLY and FYNNEI. Trimming took 6 bases from V and 7 from J, leaving 12 bases between them. This CDR3 region has 13 residues. CDR3 nucleotides: TGTGCCAGCAGGGTTGATACGAGCGGGGAGCTGTTTTTT. As protein: CASRVDTSGELFF.

As concerns this clonotype: At one end, the junction sequence differs from germline, possibly due to a read error. CDR3 loop: CASSEGQGSEANTGETQYF. In DNA, the CDR3 is TGTGCCAGCAGTGAAGGGCAGGGGAGCGAGGCGAACACCGGGGAGACCCAGTACTTC. The chain couples TRBV10-3 to TRBJ2-5; maybe TRBD1 (6 bases). The CDR3 sequence is 19 residues long. The germline V gene encodes CDR1 ENHRY and CDR2 SYGVKD.

The gene calls are TRBV7-8 and TRBJ2-7, with D unresolved. Deletions cut 3 bases from V and 3 bases from J, with 12 bases between. The CDR3 runs to 14 residues. CDR1 is SGHVS and CDR2 is FQNEAQ in the germline V gene. The CDR3 loop is CASSLTEKGYEQYF. The CDR3, as DNA: TGTGCCAGCAGCTTGACTGAAAAGGGCTACGAGCAGTACTTC.

This clonotype was picked up one time. The gene calls are TRBV29-1 and TRBJ2-5; TRBD1 agrees at 7 bases. In germline, CDR1 is SQVTM, CDR2 ANQGSEA. Trimming took 4 bases from V and 4 from J; bases not matched to a gene: 6. The CDR3 length is 13 residues. As DNA, the CDR3 is TGCAGCGTTGGTCCGGGACAGTTAGAGACCCAGTACTTC. Its protein product is CSVGPGQLETQYF.

This clonotype was observed many times. The rearrangement links TRBV19 to TRBJ1-1, with 7 bases fitting TRBD1. Losses at the gene ends were 7 bases for V and 0 bases for J; bases not matched to a gene: 5. This CDR3 spans 14 amino acids. The germline V gene encodes CDR1 LNHDA and CDR2 SQIVND (reference sequence). The chain's CDR3 is CASKTDRLNTEAFF. As DNA, the CDR3 is TGTGCCAGTAAGACGGACAGGTTGAACACTGAAGCTTTCTTT.

The V and J genes are TRBV7-9 and TRBJ2-7; TRBD2 aligns across 7 bases. The CDR3 totals 13 residues. Germline V gene lookup returns CDR1 SEHNR and CDR2 FQNEAQ (reference sequence). After removal of 8 bases from V and 9 bases from J, the junction contained 13 bases not matched to a gene. The CDR3 here is CASAGDPRYGQYF. The CDR3 DNA reads as TGTGCCAGCGCGGGGGACCCTAGATATGGGCAGTACTTC.

This clonotype was counted many times. This chain links TRBV7-2 with TRBJ1-6, with D possibly matching TRBD1 (6 bases). The V gene's germline CDR1 is SGHTA and CDR2 FQGNSA. The CDR3 extends over 15 amino acids. The germline V and J ends were trimmed by 0 bases and 10 bases, with 13 bases remaining between them. The CDR3 is CASSLAGRGISPLHF. The CDR3 DNA follows: TGTGCCAGCAGCTTAGCGGGCAGGGGAATATCACCCCTCCACTTT. Full variable domain (outside the CDR3, taken from reference TRBV7-2 and TRBJ1-6): GAGVSQSPSNKVTEKGKDVELRCDPISGHTALYWYRQSLGQGLEFLIYFQGNSAPDKSGLPSDRFSAERTGGSVSTLTIQRTQQEDSAVYLCASSLAGRGISPLHFGNGTRLTVT.

This clonotype has ten or more counts. The gene calls are TRBV20-1 and TRBJ2-7; 8 positions match TRBD2. The V and J ends lost 6 bases and 2 bases, in that order; junction bases with no gene match: 6. This CDR3 comprises 13 residues. Germline assignment: CDR1 DFQATT and CDR2 SNEGSKA (reference sequence). For the CDR3, the DNA is TGCAGTGCCAAGGGACTAGGAGCCTACGAGCAGTACTTC. It translates to CSAKGLGAYEQYF.

This clonotype was observed at least ten times. CDR3 loop: CASSWGAGGSGQPQHF. Written as DNA, the CDR3 is TGTGCCAGCAGCTGGGGGGCGGGGGGATCGGGTCAGCCCCAGCATTTT. This chain uses TRBV7-2 with TRBJ1-5; D is perhaps TRBD1 (6 bases). CDR1 is SGHTA and CDR2 is FQGNSA in the germline V gene. The ends were cut back, 4 bases at V and 6 bases at J, with 19 bases in the middle. The CDR3 totals 16 residues.

On this clonotype: Mismatch with germline at one junction end may stem from a read error. V and J are TRBV6-6 and TRBJ1-5, with D hard to call. The CDR3 totals 14 residues. Germline V gene data show CDR1 as MNHNY and CDR2 as SVGAGI (reference sequence). The CDR3: CASSEAGRDHPQHF. DNA for the CDR3: TGTGCCAGCAGTGAAGCGGGCAGAGATCATCCCCAGCATTTT.

This chain joins TRBV29-1 and TRBJ2-7; 10 bases are shared with TRBD1. With 2 bases clipped from V and 0 bases from J, the junction kept 4 bases outside the gene matches. CDR1 and CDR2 (germline): SQVTM, ANQGSEA. There are 15 residues in the CDR3. The CDR3 here is CSVETGTGDSYEQYF. For the CDR3, the DNA is TGCAGCGTTGAAACGGGGACAGGGGACTCCTACGAGCAGTACTTC.

As regards this clonotype: This may stem from a read error, because a much larger clone lies one nucleotide away. This chain links TRBV29-1 with TRBJ2-5; either TRBD1 or TRBD2 may fit D (5 bases each). This CDR3 is built from 14 residues. Trimming left V 5 bases short and J 1 base short, with 14 bases between. Germline loops: CDR1 SQVTM, CDR2 ANQGSEA. The CDR3 loop reads CSVYPGAAQETQYF. CDR3 nucleotides: TGCAGCGTTTATCCCGGGGCAGCCCAAGAGACCCAGTACTTC.

The CDR3: CASSHPGLASETQYF. CDR3 nucleotides: TGTGCCAGCAGTCACCCCGGACTAGCGAGCGAGACCCAGTACTTC. This chain links TRBV6-5 with TRBJ2-5; 9 nucleotides match TRBD2. CDR3 length: 15 amino acids. V was pared by 5 bases and J by 5 bases, with 9 bases of the junction left unmatched. Per germline, CDR1 MNHEY and CDR2 SVGAGI.

In this sample, this clonotype turned up a few times. V usage is TRBV2 and J usage is TRBJ2-5; 12 positions agree with TRBD1. The germline V gene encodes CDR1 SNHLY and CDR2 FYNNEI. V lost 5 bases and J lost 4; bases outside the gene matches: 11. This CDR3 region has 17 residues. The CDR3 sequence is CASSSRGGTGGRETQYF. The CDR3, as DNA: TGTGCCAGCAGTTCCCGGGGGGGGACAGGGGGCAGAGAGACCCAGTACTTC.

This clonotype was recorded many times. This rearrangement joins TRBV4-1 to TRBJ2-5, with TRBD2 matching over 11 bases. J was trimmed by 2 bases and V by 1 base; bases with no gene match: 0. This CDR3 spans 15 amino acids. Germline CDR1 MGHRA, CDR2 YSYEKL. This CDR3 reads CASSQGLAGQETQYF. DNA of the CDR3: TGCGCCAGCAGCCAAGGACTAGCGGGGCAAGAGACCCAGTACTTC.

This clonotype was seen a few times. This chain connects TRBV6-2 or TRBV6-3 to TRBJ2-7, with D possibly being TRBD1 (6 bases). The CDR3 spans 13 residues. Germline V lookup: CDR1 MNHEY, CDR2 SVGEGT. Trimming took off 3 bases at V and 2 bases at J, with 8 bases between the two ends. DNA of the CDR3: TGTGCCAGCAGTTATCACAGGGCCTACGAGCAGTACTTC. This translates into CASSYHRAYEQYF.

Notes on this clonotype: A clone one base away is much larger, so this may be a read error. The genes are TRBV9 and TRBJ1-1, with unresolved D. This CDR3 spans 14 amino acids. CDR1 and CDR2 from the germline V gene are SGDLS and YYNGEE. CDR3 sequence: CASSVSTVNTEALF. In nucleotides, the CDR3 is TGTGCCAGCAGCGTATCCACCGTGAACACTGAAGCTCTCTTT.

The V call is TRBV7-9, the J call TRBJ2-7, with D unclear. Germline V gives CDR1 SEHNR, CDR2 FQNEAQ (reference sequence). This CDR3 is built from 13 residues. V was shortened by 4 bases and J by 5 bases, with 12 bases between the two germline ends. CDR3 sequence reads: CASSYEAKDEQYF. The CDR3 nucleotides read TGTGCCAGCAGCTACGAGGCCAAGGACGAGCAGTACTTC.

This clonotype was recorded a few times. The chain is built from TRBV7-9 and TRBJ1-4, with 7 bases identical to TRBD1. The CDR3 is 18 residues long. V was pared by 3 bases and J by 3 bases, with 13 bases of the junction left unmatched. CDR1 SEHNR and CDR2 FQNEAQ come from the germline V gene (reference sequence). CDR3 in amino acids: CASSFRDRVNSANEKLFF. For the CDR3, the DNA is TGTGCCAGCAGCTTTCGTGACAGGGTAAACTCAGCTAATGAAAAACTGTTTTTT.

The chain joins TRBV10-3 to TRBJ1-6; 7 positions match TRBD1. The trim removed 10 bases at V and 7 bases at J, leaving 13 bases unmatched. CDR1 and CDR2 (germline): ENHRY, SYGVKD. This CDR3 region has 15 residues. The CDR3 spells CASSWDSRDNSPLHF. CDR3 sequence (DNA): TGTGCCAGCAGCTGGGACAGTCGTGACAATTCACCCCTCCACTTT.